A single sample is the source of the 3 T cell receptor beta chains below, sequenced in a study of early stage breast cancer tumors (dated by TCRdb to about 2017). The library was made by the immunoSEQ multiplex PCR assay. TCRdb holds this immuneACCESS table with in-frame rearrangements only. Some clones are missing; in checked studies, unresolved V genes explain under half, and the rest has no known cause. Across this sample there are about 72,000 clones, with 65% to 80% seen only once. Roughly 3.2% of the sample lies in the top ten. Sample: blood. Receptor source: a person between 60 and 69 years old with breast cancer.

This chain links TRBV6-4 with TRBJ2-3, with 8 bases identical to TRBD2. CDR3 size: 12 residues. V was pared by 4 bases and J by 13 bases, with 7 bases of the junction left unmatched. Germline CDR1 reads MRHNA; CDR2 reads SNTAGT. CDR3 in amino acids: CASSAGGAPEYF. The CDR3 coding sequence is TGTGCCAGCAGTGCGGGAGGGGCCCCTGAGTATTTT.

J is TRBJ1-4 and V is TRBV5-1; tentative D call: TRBD1 (5 bases). Germline CDR1 and CDR2: SGHRS and YFSETQ. This CDR3 has 15 amino acids. The V end was cut by 6 bases, the J end by 5 bases, with 17 bases between. CDR3 sequence (DNA): TGCGCCAGCACTGACACCGGGACGCAGAATGAAAAACTGTTTTTT. Its translation is CASTDTGTQNEKLFF.

The CDR3 DNA reads as TGTGCCAGCAGCTCGGTTAGCGGGAGGGTTGGCACCGGGGAGCTGTTTTTT. This gives the protein CASSSVSGRVGTGELFF. This rearrangement joins TRBV7-8 to TRBJ2-2; 11 nucleotides agree with TRBD2. The V gene end was trimmed by 4 bases and the J gene end by 4 bases; junction bases not matched to a gene: 8. Germline V CDR1 and CDR2: SGHVS, FQNEAQ. This CDR3 has 17 residues.